The rows below give T cell receptor beta chains drawn from one sample of a study of cytomegalovirus exposure and HLA in healthy donors. Assay: immunoSEQ multiplex PCR; the TCRdb copy retains only in-frame clones and omits some. Of 250,000 to 400,000 clones in the sample, nearly 90% were seen once. Sample: PBMCs. Receptor source: a man aged 25-45 years in good health and CMV-seronegative. Both conserved end residues are part of each CDR3. D genes are given only for firm matches. Clone size is stated in some rows and not others, as once, few, many or a class when expanded.

v_gene,j_gene,d_gene,abundance,CDR3aa,CDR3nt
TRBV11-3,TRBJ2-7,.,.,CASSRLIKNSYEQYF,TGTGCCAGCAGCCGTCTAATCAAAAACTCCTACGAGCAGTACTTC
TRBV5-4,TRBJ2-7,.,.,CASSPGVTYEQYF,TGTGCCAGCAGCCCAGGCGTTACCTACGAGCAGTACTTC
TRBV5-1,TRBJ1-2,.,.,CASSGDAGYGYTF,TGCGCCAGCAGTGGGGATGCGGGGTATGGCTACACCTTC
TRBV5-1,TRBJ1-3,.,.,CASSSPTSSSGNTIYF,TGCGCCAGCAGCTCGCCGACTTCCAGCTCTGGAAACACCATATATTTT
TRBV5-5,TRBJ2-7,TRBD2,.,CASNKISRGRADEQYF,TGTGCCAGCAACAAAATTTCCCGGGGGAGGGCCGACGAGCAGTACTTC
TRBV6-1,TRBJ1-5,.,.,CASSEGYRAGQPQHF,TGTGCCAGCAGTGAAGGGTACAGGGCAGGTCAGCCCCAGCATTTT
TRBV30,TRBJ1-1,TRBD1,once,CAWSRTGASTEAFF,TGTGCCTGGTCCAGGACAGGAGCTTCCACTGAAGCTTTCTTT
TRBV5-4,TRBJ1-2,TRBD1,.,CASSSLGRGQLNYGYTF,TGTGCCAGCAGCTCGCTGGGCAGGGGGCAACTTAACTATGGCTACACCTTC
TRBV25-1,TRBJ1-1,.,.,CASSELGRDTTEAFF,TGTGCCAGCAGTGAATTGGGGAGGGATACTACTGAAGCTTTCTTT
TRBV6-1,TRBJ2-7,.,.,CASSEGRALEQYF,TGTGCCAGCAGTGAAGGCAGGGCCCTCGAGCAGTACTTC
TRBV6-5,TRBJ2-7,TRBD1,once,CASRLDRTYEQYF,TGTGCCAGCAGACTGGACAGGACCTACGAGCAGTACTTC
TRBV6-5,TRBJ2-7,.,.,CASKTTSAEYYEQYF,TGTGCCAGCAAGACAACATCAGCGGAATACTACGAGCAGTACTTC
TRBV19,TRBJ1-4,.,.,CASSAVRGGNEKLFF,TGTGCCAGTAGCGCAGTAAGGGGGGGTAATGAAAAACTGTTTTTT
TRBV25-1,TRBJ1-2,TRBD1,few,CASSPDRAPGYTF,TGTGCCAGCAGTCCGGACAGGGCCCCTGGCTACACCTTC
TRBV6-5,TRBJ1-1,TRBD1,once,CASSNRDRAPRAFF,TGTGCCAGCAGTAACCGGGACAGGGCCCCCCGGGCTTTCTTT
TRBV19,TRBJ1-2,TRBD1,once,CASSIRTGGNYGYTF,TGTGCCAGTAGTATTCGTACAGGGGGTAACTATGGCTACACCTTC
TRBV7-6,TRBJ1-1,TRBD1,.,CASSLYQGAGSTEAFF,TGTGCCAGCAGCTTATATCAGGGGGCGGGGAGCACTGAAGCTTTCTTT
TRBV5-4,TRBJ2-7,.,.,CASSRTGVYEQYF,TGTGCCAGCAGCCGGACGGGAGTTTACGAGCAGTACTTC
TRBV29-1,TRBJ1-5,TRBD1,.,CSVKQGAGQPQHF,TGCAGCGTTAAACAGGGGGCTGGTCAGCCCCAGCATTTT
TRBV9,TRBJ2-2,.,.,CASSPVLGAPGELFF,TGTGCCAGCAGCCCTGTTTTGGGGGCCCCCGGGGAGCTGTTTTTT
TRBV5-6,TRBJ1-5,.,.,CASSLSSNQPQHF,TGTGCCAGCAGCTTAAGCAGCAATCAGCCCCAGCATTTT
TRBV5-1,TRBJ2-3,.,.,CASRRSLSSTDTQYF,TGCGCCAGCAGGAGGTCTCTCTCTAGCACAGATACGCAGTATTTT
TRBV5-4,TRBJ1-4,TRBD1,.,CASSFTGGFNEKLFF,TGTGCCAGCAGCTTCACAGGGGGTTTTAATGAAAAACTGTTTTTT
TRBV7-2,TRBJ1-6,.,.,CASSLRGASYNSPLHF,TGTGCCAGCAGCTTACGGGGGGCTAGCTATAATTCACCCCTCCACTTT
TRBV7-8,TRBJ2-3,.,.,CASSSQANTDTQYF,TGTGCCAGCAGCTCTCAGGCGAACACAGATACGCAGTATTTT
TRBV7-8,TRBJ2-7,TRBD1,.,CASSPQGPTYEQYF,TGTGCCAGCAGCCCACAGGGGCCTACCTACGAGCAGTACTTC
TRBV6-6,TRBJ1-1,.,.,CASRRGSGTEAFF,TGTGCCAGTCGTAGGGGGTCGGGCACTGAAGCTTTCTTT
TRBV5-4,TRBJ2-7,TRBD2,few,CASSYTTSGTYEQYF,TGTGCCAGCAGCTATACGACTAGCGGAACTTACGAGCAGTACTTC
TRBV7-8,TRBJ2-7,TRBD2,.,CASSIQRGGLYEQYF,TGTGCCAGCAGCATACAGCGGGGGGGACTTTACGAGCAGTACTTC
TRBV20-1,TRBJ1-3,.,.,CSARSVNTIYF,TGCAGTGCTAGATCCGTAAACACCATATATTTT
TRBV6-6,TRBJ1-2,.,.,CASSPDSIYGYTF,TGTGCCAGCAGCCCGGACAGTATCTATGGCTACACCTTC
TRBV6-1,TRBJ1-2,.,.,CASTRNSLVYGYTF,TGTGCCAGCACTCGGAACTCTCTAGTCTATGGCTACACCTTC
TRBV11-2,TRBJ2-5,TRBD1,few,CASSSTGGLETQYF,TGTGCCAGCAGCTCCACAGGGGGCTTGGAGACCCAGTACTTC
TRBV9,TRBJ1-2,.,.,CASSVETGFYGYTF,TGTGCCAGCAGCGTAGAGACTGGCTTCTATGGCTACACCTTC
TRBV4-3,TRBJ2-7,TRBD1,once,CASSQRDRDYEQYF,TGCGCCAGCAGCCAAAGGGACAGAGACTACGAGCAGTACTTC
TRBV27,TRBJ1-1,.,.,CASSLWGQRMNTEAFF,TGTGCCAGCAGTTTATGGGGGCAGCGTATGAACACTGAAGCTTTCTTT
TRBV6-6,TRBJ1-2,.,.,CASSYGTGLGRYTF,TGTGCCAGCAGTTACGGCACAGGGTTAGGTCGCTACACCTTC
TRBV7-8,TRBJ1-4,TRBD1,.,CASSLEEEEFNRGSREKLFF,TGTGCCAGCAGCTTAGAAGAAGAGGAATTTAACAGGGGATCGAGAGAAAAACTGTTTTTT
TRBV27,TRBJ1-6,.,.,CASSSGHHAYSPLHF,TGTGCCAGCAGTTCAGGACACCACGCATATTCACCCCTCCACTTT